Below are 5 T cell receptor beta chains sequenced from a single sample in a study of shared clonotypes between healthy human individuals. Here immunoSEQ multiplex PCR was the method, and the copy in TCRdb shows in-frame clones only, minus some. The data hold around 2,100,000 clones, with about 95% observed a single time. Naive CD8 cells lacked CD45RO, underwent positive selection for CCR7 and left out terminally differentiated effector memory CD45RA+ cells. The sequenced sample was naive CD8+ T cells sorted from blood. All receptors come from a man in his late teens or twenties in good health.

Regarding this clone: This sample also contains other DNA sequences that code for the same CDR3. The chain couples TRBV7-8 to TRBJ2-7; 14 nucleotides line up with TRBD2. The CDR3 contains 16 residues. J gave up 2 bases and V 4 bases, and 4 bases lay outside the gene matches. CDR1 and CDR2 (germline): SGHVS, FQNEAQ. The CDR3 sequence: CASSSGLAGVAYEQYF. The CDR3 DNA reads as TGTGCCAGCAGCTCGGGACTAGCGGGAGTTGCCTACGAGCAGTACTTC.

This sequence joins TRBV28 and TRBJ2-7; no clear D. V gave up 2 bases and J gave up 5 bases, with 13 bases separating them. Germline-derived CDR1 and CDR2 are MDHEN and SYDVKM. This CDR3 is 14 amino acids long. CDR3 sequence reads: CASSLGVGSHEQYF. The CDR3 bases are TGTGCCAGCAGTTTAGGCGTAGGGTCCCACGAGCAGTACTTC.

This chain connects TRBV5-6 to TRBJ2-7, with unresolved D. CDR1 is SGHDT and CDR2 is YYEEEE in the germline V gene. The CDR3 runs to 14 residues. V was cut by 0 bases and J by 1 base, with 8 bases left in between. The CDR3: CASSLVRSSYEQYF. Here the CDR3 DNA reads TGTGCCAGCAGCTTGGTACGCAGTTCCTACGAGCAGTACTTC.

This clone was observed a few times. The chain links TRBV7-9 to TRBJ1-6, with D tentatively TRBD1 (5 bases). V was cut by 5 bases and J by 7 bases, with 15 bases left in between. The CDR3 covers 15 residues. Germline V CDR1 and CDR2: SEHNR, FQNEAQ (reference sequence). The CDR3 DNA sequence: TGTGCCAGCAGCCCGAATTCGGGACTAAATTCACCCCTCCACTTT. Protein: CASSPNSGLNSPLHF.

This chain uses TRBV6-1 with TRBJ2-7, with D maybe TRBD2 (6 bases). Deletions cut 1 base from V and 2 bases from J, with 9 bases between. The length of the CDR3 is 14 residues. Germline V CDR1 and CDR2: MNHNS, SASEGT. The CDR3 loop reads CASSEGWGAYEQYF. In DNA, the CDR3 is TGTGCCAGCAGTGAAGGCTGGGGGGCCTACGAGCAGTACTTC.